This T cell receptor (beta chain) was recorded in a study of blood T cell repertoires in COVID-19. Clones were sequenced by immunoSEQ multiplex PCR, and TCRdb holds only the in-frame ones, with some missing. The repertoire has roughly 520,000 clones, roughly 90% of them found once; the top ten carry approximately 2%. Material: PBMCs or T cells enriched from blood (not recorded which). The TCR originated in a woman between 40 and 50 years old who had recovered from COVID-19.

The CDR3 protein is CAWPPGLAGEENTGELFF. CDR3 DNA sequence: TGTGCCTGGCCACCGGGACTAGCGGGAGAGGAGAACACCGGGGAGCTGTTTTTT. The chain carries TRBV30 and TRBJ2-2; 14 bases agree with TRBD2. V shed 5 bases, J shed 1 base, and the junction held 9 bases outside the gene matches. CDR3 length equals 18 residues. Germline V gives CDR1 GTSNPN, CDR2 SVGIG (reference sequence).